This T cell receptor beta chain originates from a study of T cell responses to AZD1222 COVID-19 vaccine. Germline V CDR1 and CDR2: SGHDT, YYEEEE. V was clipped by 2 bases and J by 6 bases; unmatched bases: 18. This CDR3 comprises 19 residues. Findings of the study overall: Seropositive status at baseline applied to only a handful of AZD1222 recipients. Across spike, vaccine-associated CD4 TCRs were found, dominant at 160-218 and 743-854.

To note about this clone: Its antigen remains unidentified.

TCRdb's table, derived via immunoSEQ multiplex PCR, lists solely in-frame clones and lacks some. This sample has tens of thousands of clones, with over 75% found just once. V is TRBV5-6 and J is TRBJ1-5; 9 positions agree with TRBD1. This receptor was identified in an adult who received the AZD1222 COVID-19 vaccine. The sequencing here drew on peripheral blood, taken 28 days after the second AZD1222 dose. The CDR3 is CASSFLPQKLTGGRQPQHF. The CDR3 coding sequence is TGTGCCAGCAGCTTTCTCCCCCAAAAACTTACAGGGGGCCGTCAGCCCCAGCATTTT.